This record looks at one T cell receptor beta chain sequence and its context. This entry is derived from a study of control samples from healthy donors and cancer patients. Here immunoSEQ multiplex PCR was the method, and the copy in TCRdb shows in-frame clones only, minus some. The sample includes about 220,000 clones, about 95% of them seen just once. V lost 2 bases to trimming and J lost 5 bases, with 20 bases between them. The CDR3 has 16 residues. Germline V gene sequence: CDR1 SGHDT, CDR2 YYEEEE. The chain uses TRBV5-6 and TRBJ2-7; a weak D match, TRBD2 (5 bases). The sequenced material came from blood. The clonotype was recovered from a man in his fifties or sixties in good health. This CDR3 is CASSFFVRGIFHEQYF. As DNA, the CDR3 is TGTGCCAGCAGCTTCTTCGTTCGGGGAATTTTCCACGAGCAGTACTTC.